The clone carrying this T cell receptor (beta chain) was picked up a small number of times. The entry originates in a study of cytomegalovirus exposure and HLA in healthy donors. PCR primers comprised 60 Vbeta and 13 Jbeta primers. Assay: immunoSEQ multiplex PCR; the TCRdb copy retains only in-frame clones and omits some. Counted here are about 89,000 clones, about 80% occurring once; the ten biggest clones make up over 1.1%. The CDR3 has 13 amino acids. V shed 2 bases, J shed 4 bases, and the junction held 1 base outside the gene matches. Germline CDR1 is SGHNT and CDR2 is YYREEE (reference sequence).

Source material: PBMCs. This clonotype was sampled from a male donor in good health and CMV-seronegative. The chain combines TRBV5-4 with TRBJ1-2, with 8 bases fitting TRBD1. CDR3 sequence: CASSLQGGYGYTF. DNA of the CDR3: TGTGCCAGCAGCTTACAGGGGGGCTATGGCTACACCTTC. Drawing the rest from reference TRBV5-4 and TRBJ1-2, the complete variable domain is ETGVTQSPTHLIKTRGQQVTLRCSSQSGHNTVSWYQQALGQGPQFIFQYYREEENGRGNFPPRFSGLQFPNYSSELNVNALELDDSALYLCASSLQGGYGYTFGSGTRLTVV.